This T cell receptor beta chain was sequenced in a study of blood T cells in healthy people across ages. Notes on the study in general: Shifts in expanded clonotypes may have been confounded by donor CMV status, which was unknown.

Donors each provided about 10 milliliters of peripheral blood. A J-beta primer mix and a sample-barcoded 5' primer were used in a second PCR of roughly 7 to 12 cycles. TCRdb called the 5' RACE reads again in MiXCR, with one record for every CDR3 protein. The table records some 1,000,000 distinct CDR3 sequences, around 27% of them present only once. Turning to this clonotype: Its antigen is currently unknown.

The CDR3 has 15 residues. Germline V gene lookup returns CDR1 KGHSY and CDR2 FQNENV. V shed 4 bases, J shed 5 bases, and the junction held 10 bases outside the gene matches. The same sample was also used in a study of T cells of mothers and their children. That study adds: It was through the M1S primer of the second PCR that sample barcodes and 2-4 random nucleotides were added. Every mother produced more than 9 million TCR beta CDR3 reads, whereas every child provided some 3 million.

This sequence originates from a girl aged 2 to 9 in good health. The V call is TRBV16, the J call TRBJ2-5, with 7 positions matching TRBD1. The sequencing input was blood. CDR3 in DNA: TGTGCCAGCAGCCGCACCGGGACAGTCCAGGAGACCCAGTACTTC. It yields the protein CASSRTGTVQETQYF.